The rows below give T cell receptor beta chains drawn from one sample of a study of T cell responses to AZD1222 COVID-19 vaccine. TCRdb's copy holds only in-frame clones and misses some; the assay was immunoSEQ multiplex PCR. This table holds some 150,000 clones, more than 90% found once. The sample here was peripheral blood, taken 28 days after the second AZD1222 dose. The source of these receptors is an adult who received the AZD1222 COVID-19 vaccine. Both conserved end residues are part of each CDR3. The D gene is left open where the match is weak. Clone size is given for some rows only: seen once, a few or many times, or a class if the clone is expanded.

V gene: TRBV19
D gene: NA
J gene: TRBJ1-5
clone size: NA
CDR3 protein: CASSIRGAGNQPQHF
CDR3 DNA: TGTGCCAGTAGTATCCGCGGGGCAGGCAATCAGCCCCAGCATTTT

V gene: TRBV6-6
D gene: TRBD2
J gene: TRBJ2-7
clone size: few
CDR3 protein: CASSNPLAGVSYEQYF
CDR3 DNA: TGTGCCAGCAGTAACCCCCTAGCGGGAGTTTCCTACGAGCAGTACTTC

V gene: TRBV2
D gene: NA
J gene: TRBJ1-5
clone size: NA
CDR3 protein: CASSEGTARPQHF
CDR3 DNA: TGTGCCAGCAGTGAGGGGACGGCTCGGCCCCAGCATTTT

V gene: TRBV6-1
D gene: NA
J gene: TRBJ2-7
clone size: NA
CDR3 protein: CASSAVTGIGAHEQYF
CDR3 DNA: TGTGCCAGCAGTGCGGTTACAGGGATTGGGGCTCACGAGCAGTACTTC

V gene: TRBV11-2
D gene: NA
J gene: TRBJ1-6
clone size: NA
CDR3 protein: CASSPQRDSPLHF
CDR3 DNA: TGTGCCAGCAGCCCCCAGCGTGATTCACCCCTCCACTTT

V gene: TRBV5-4
D gene: NA
J gene: TRBJ1-3
clone size: NA
CDR3 protein: CASSAGNGRISGNTIYF
CDR3 DNA: TGTGCCAGCAGCGCGGGAAACGGACGGATCTCTGGAAACACCATATATTTT

V gene: TRBV6-5
D gene: NA
J gene: TRBJ1-5
clone size: NA
CDR3 protein: CASSYRGNQPQHF
CDR3 DNA: TGTGCCAGCAGTTACAGGGGGAATCAGCCCCAGCATTTT

V gene: TRBV6-5
D gene: NA
J gene: TRBJ1-3
clone size: NA
CDR3 protein: CASSDNSGNTIYF
CDR3 DNA: TGTGCCAGCAGCGACAACTCTGGAAACACCATATATTTT

V gene: TRBV27
D gene: TRBD1
J gene: TRBJ2-4
clone size: NA
CDR3 protein: CASSSGTGRDIQYF
CDR3 DNA: TGTGCCAGCAGTTCCGGGACAGGGAGGGACATTCAGTACTTC

V gene: TRBV27
D gene: NA
J gene: TRBJ2-7
clone size: NA
CDR3 protein: CASSLYTGPSYEQYF
CDR3 DNA: TGTGCCAGCAGTCTCTATACAGGGCCCTCCTACGAGCAGTACTTC

V gene: TRBV6-5
D gene: NA
J gene: TRBJ1-6
clone size: NA
CDR3 protein: CASSYGPSSYNSPLHF
CDR3 DNA: TGTGCCAGCAGCTACGGACCGAGCTCCTATAATTCACCCCTCCACTTT

V gene: TRBV20-1
D gene: NA
J gene: TRBJ1-2
clone size: NA
CDR3 protein: CSVSPRAGYTF
CDR3 DNA: TGCAGTGTGAGTCCCAGGGCCGGCTACACCTTC

V gene: TRBV6-5
D gene: NA
J gene: TRBJ1-5
clone size: NA
CDR3 protein: CASRKGEGLYQPQHF
CDR3 DNA: TGTGCCAGCAGGAAGGGTGAGGGGCTGTATCAGCCCCAGCATTTT

V gene: TRBV7-3
D gene: TRBD2
J gene: TRBJ2-2
clone size: NA
CDR3 protein: CASSLPSGPNTGELFF
CDR3 DNA: TGTGCCAGCAGCCTCCCTAGCGGTCCGAACACCGGGGAGCTGTTTTTT

V gene: TRBV4-1
D gene: TRBD2
J gene: TRBJ2-1
clone size: NA
CDR3 protein: CASSPWDLGGDEQFF
CDR3 DNA: TGCGCCAGCAGCCCTTGGGACCTCGGGGGGGATGAGCAGTTCTTC

V gene: TRBV5-1
D gene: NA
J gene: TRBJ1-3
clone size: NA
CDR3 protein: CASRGPSGNTIYF
CDR3 DNA: TGCGCCAGCCGAGGGCCCTCTGGAAACACCATATATTTT

V gene: TRBV5-1
D gene: NA
J gene: TRBJ2-2
clone size: NA
CDR3 protein: CASSLREITGELFF
CDR3 DNA: TGCGCCAGCAGCTTGCGGGAGATCACCGGGGAGCTGTTTTTT

V gene: TRBV15
D gene: NA
J gene: TRBJ1-1
clone size: once
CDR3 protein: CATSRAGANTEAFF
CDR3 DNA: TGTGCCACCAGCAGAGCAGGGGCGAACACTGAAGCTTTCTTT

V gene: TRBV7-8
D gene: NA
J gene: TRBJ1-4
clone size: NA
CDR3 protein: CASSLGQAVGEKLFF
CDR3 DNA: TGTGCCAGCAGCTTAGGACAGGCGGTTGGTGAAAAACTGTTTTTT

V gene: TRBV19
D gene: TRBD1
J gene: TRBJ1-5
clone size: once
CDR3 protein: CASHNRQGGSQHF
CDR3 DNA: TGTGCCAGTCATAACAGACAGGGAGGGTCCCAGCATTTT

V gene: TRBV18
D gene: TRBD1
J gene: TRBJ1-1
clone size: NA
CDR3 protein: CASSGTGGSAFF
CDR3 DNA: TGTGCCAGCTCAGGGACAGGGGGTAGTGCTTTCTTT

V gene: TRBV4-1
D gene: NA
J gene: TRBJ1-6
clone size: NA
CDR3 protein: CASSQEGPGRMNSPLHF
CDR3 DNA: TGCGCCAGCAGCCAAGAGGGGCCCGGACGGATGAATTCACCCCTCCACTTT

V gene: TRBV2
D gene: NA
J gene: TRBJ2-7
clone size: NA
CDR3 protein: CASKEEFYEQYF
CDR3 DNA: TGTGCCAGCAAAGAGGAGTTCTACGAGCAGTACTTC

V gene: TRBV18
D gene: NA
J gene: TRBJ1-1
clone size: NA
CDR3 protein: CASSPYGKNTEAFF
CDR3 DNA: TGTGCCAGCTCACCATACGGCAAGAACACTGAAGCTTTCTTT

V gene: TRBV18
D gene: NA
J gene: TRBJ2-4
clone size: NA
CDR3 protein: CASSPDDGVAKNIQYF
CDR3 DNA: TGTGCCAGCTCTCCTGACGATGGTGTGGCCAAAAACATTCAGTACTTC

V gene: TRBV6-1
D gene: TRBD2
J gene: TRBJ2-1
clone size: NA
CDR3 protein: CASSEAPGTSGGRNEQFF
CDR3 DNA: TGTGCCAGCAGTGAAGCACCGGGGACTAGCGGGGGTCGCAATGAGCAGTTCTTC

V gene: TRBV6-4
D gene: NA
J gene: TRBJ2-7
clone size: NA
CDR3 protein: CASSVFFGGSYEQYF
CDR3 DNA: TGTGCCAGCAGTGTCTTTTTTGGCGGTTCCTACGAGCAGTACTTC

V gene: TRBV6-5
D gene: NA
J gene: TRBJ1-5
clone size: NA
CDR3 protein: CASSRDSNQPQHF
CDR3 DNA: TGTGCCAGCAGCCGGGACAGCAATCAGCCCCAGCATTTT

V gene: TRBV4-1
D gene: NA
J gene: TRBJ1-1
clone size: NA
CDR3 protein: CASSRGLMNTEAFF
CDR3 DNA: TGCGCCAGCAGCAGAGGACTGATGAACACTGAAGCTTTCTTT

V gene: TRBV2
D gene: NA
J gene: TRBJ1-5
clone size: NA
CDR3 protein: CASSDRNNGPQHF
CDR3 DNA: TGTGCCAGCAGTGATAGGAATAATGGGCCCCAGCATTTT

V gene: TRBV9
D gene: NA
J gene: TRBJ1-1
clone size: NA
CDR3 protein: CASSVAPNGVRTEAFF
CDR3 DNA: TGTGCCAGCAGCGTAGCCCCGAACGGGGTTCGCACTGAAGCTTTCTTT

V gene: TRBV19
D gene: TRBD1
J gene: TRBJ2-2
clone size: NA
CDR3 protein: CASSIPGGNTGELFF
CDR3 DNA: TGTGCCAGTAGTATCCCAGGGGGGAACACCGGGGAGCTGTTTTTT

V gene: TRBV10-3
D gene: TRBD2
J gene: TRBJ2-1
clone size: NA
CDR3 protein: CAISEPPSRTSYEQFF
CDR3 DNA: TGTGCCATCAGTGAGCCCCCAAGTAGGACTAGTTATGAGCAGTTCTTC

V gene: TRBV6-1
D gene: NA
J gene: TRBJ1-5
clone size: NA
CDR3 protein: CASSDPQGNQPQHF
CDR3 DNA: TGTGCCAGCAGTGACCCACAGGGCAATCAGCCCCAGCATTTT

V gene: TRBV6-1
D gene: NA
J gene: TRBJ1-5
clone size: NA
CDR3 protein: CASGPGRSNQPQHF
CDR3 DNA: TGTGCCAGCGGCCCGGGGCGAAGCAATCAGCCCCAGCATTTT

V gene: TRBV27
D gene: NA
J gene: TRBJ1-1
clone size: NA
CDR3 protein: CASRKKVNTEAFF
CDR3 DNA: TGTGCCAGCAGGAAAAAGGTGAACACTGAAGCTTTCTTT

V gene: TRBV18
D gene: NA
J gene: TRBJ1-5
clone size: many
CDR3 protein: CASSPMGYYQPQHF
CDR3 DNA: TGTGCCAGCTCACCTATGGGGTACTATCAGCCCCAGCATTTT

V gene: TRBV30
D gene: NA
J gene: TRBJ1-1
clone size: NA
CDR3 protein: CAWTPWVGGEAFF
CDR3 DNA: TGTGCCTGGACCCCGTGGGTAGGCGGGGAAGCTTTCTTT

V gene: TRBV18
D gene: TRBD2
J gene: TRBJ2-7
clone size: NA
CDR3 protein: CASSPGTTYEQYF
CDR3 DNA: TGTGCCAGCTCACCCGGGACTACCTACGAGCAGTACTTC

V gene: TRBV21-1
D gene: NA
J gene: TRBJ1-2
clone size: NA
CDR3 protein: CAREGYTF
CDR3 DNA: TGTGCCCGCGAGGGCTACACCTTC

V gene: TRBV11-2
D gene: NA
J gene: TRBJ1-1
clone size: NA
CDR3 protein: CASSFGGTIEGTEAFF
CDR3 DNA: TGTGCCAGCAGCTTCGGTGGGACGATAGAGGGGACTGAAGCTTTCTTT

V gene: TRBV19
D gene: NA
J gene: TRBJ1-5
clone size: NA
CDR3 protein: CASSIEVLGDQPQHF
CDR3 DNA: TGTGCCAGTAGTATAGAGGTGTTGGGGGATCAGCCCCAGCATTTT

V gene: TRBV4-1
D gene: TRBD1
J gene: TRBJ2-5
clone size: NA
CDR3 protein: CASSQDLGGPETQYF
CDR3 DNA: TGCGCCAGCAGCCAAGATTTAGGGGGCCCAGAGACCCAGTACTTC

V gene: TRBV5-8
D gene: NA
J gene: TRBJ2-7
clone size: NA
CDR3 protein: CASSAPPVRDTGQYF
CDR3 DNA: TGTGCCAGCAGCGCGCCCCCCGTCCGGGACACAGGGCAGTACTTC

V gene: TRBV9
D gene: NA
J gene: TRBJ2-7
clone size: NA
CDR3 protein: CASSANSGVGEQYF
CDR3 DNA: TGTGCCAGCAGCGCCAATTCAGGGGTCGGCGAGCAGTACTTC

V gene: TRBV7-9
D gene: TRBD1
J gene: TRBJ1-4
clone size: once
CDR3 protein: CASSPGTGNEKLFF
CDR3 DNA: TGTGCCAGCAGCCCCGGGACAGGGAATGAAAAACTGTTTTTT

V gene: TRBV7-9
D gene: TRBD2
J gene: TRBJ2-1
clone size: NA
CDR3 protein: CASSPGLAGSSYNEQFF
CDR3 DNA: TGTGCCAGCAGCCCCGGACTAGCGGGTAGCTCCTACAATGAGCAGTTCTTC

V gene: TRBV9
D gene: NA
J gene: TRBJ1-2
clone size: NA
CDR3 protein: CASSDSFHHTF
CDR3 DNA: TGTGCCAGCAGCGACAGTTTCCACCACACCTTC

V gene: TRBV6-5
D gene: TRBD2
J gene: TRBJ2-7
clone size: NA
CDR3 protein: CASKKRDYRRDEQYF
CDR3 DNA: TGTGCCAGCAAGAAGCGGGACTACAGGAGGGACGAGCAGTACTTC

V gene: TRBV15
D gene: NA
J gene: TRBJ1-2
clone size: medium-sized
CDR3 protein: CATSRGLRGYTF
CDR3 DNA: TGTGCCACCAGCAGAGGACTTCGTGGCTACACCTTC

V gene: TRBV29-1
D gene: NA
J gene: TRBJ1-2
clone size: NA
CDR3 protein: CSVGEIGYGYTF
CDR3 DNA: TGCAGCGTTGGCGAGATCGGCTATGGCTACACCTTC

V gene: TRBV7-9
D gene: NA
J gene: TRBJ2-6
clone size: NA
CDR3 protein: CASSLTGVGANVLTF
CDR3 DNA: TGTGCCAGCAGCTTAACCGGGGTAGGGGCCAACGTCCTGACTTTC

V gene: TRBV6-5
D gene: TRBD2
J gene: TRBJ2-1
clone size: NA
CDR3 protein: CASSQMFGLAVEQFF
CDR3 DNA: TGTGCCAGCAGTCAAATGTTCGGACTAGCGGTTGAGCAGTTCTTC

V gene: TRBV7-2
D gene: NA
J gene: TRBJ1-6
clone size: NA
CDR3 protein: CASSLVGQGSSNSPLHF
CDR3 DNA: TGTGCCAGCAGCTTAGTAGGTCAGGGCTCCTCTAATTCACCCCTCCACTTT

V gene: TRBV19
D gene: NA
J gene: TRBJ1-3
clone size: NA
CDR3 protein: CASMLAAGNTIYF
CDR3 DNA: TGTGCCAGTATGTTGGCCGCTGGAAACACCATATATTTT